This T cell receptor beta chain was sequenced for a study of blood T cell repertoires in COVID-19. Study at large: COVID-19 samples, acute and convalescent, were from the United States, Italy and Spain. PBMCs, B-cell-depleted T cells, or T cells provided the cDNA or gDNA that made up the material.

This CDR3 is built from 15 residues. With 0 bases removed from V and 0 bases from J, the gap between germline ends came to 10 bases. Original processing notes: For nucleated cells, counts were estimated from reference gene primer amplification. Here immunoSEQ multiplex PCR was the method, and the copy in TCRdb shows in-frame clones only, minus some. Clone size and V and J calls were adopted from that table, with D and trimming inferred from the DNA. The table records tens of thousands of clones, more than 85% of them present only once. The V gene is TRBV5-7, the J gene TRBJ2-7, with D possibly matching TRBD1 (5 bases). TRBV5-7 is an ORF; its function is uncertain. The sample taken for sequencing was peripheral blood. The clonotype was recovered from an older man in a cohort sampled during active COVID-19. CDR3 sequence: CASSLDRWGSYEQYF. The CDR3 bases are TGTGCCAGCAGCTTGGACAGGTGGGGCTCCTACGAGCAGTACTTC.